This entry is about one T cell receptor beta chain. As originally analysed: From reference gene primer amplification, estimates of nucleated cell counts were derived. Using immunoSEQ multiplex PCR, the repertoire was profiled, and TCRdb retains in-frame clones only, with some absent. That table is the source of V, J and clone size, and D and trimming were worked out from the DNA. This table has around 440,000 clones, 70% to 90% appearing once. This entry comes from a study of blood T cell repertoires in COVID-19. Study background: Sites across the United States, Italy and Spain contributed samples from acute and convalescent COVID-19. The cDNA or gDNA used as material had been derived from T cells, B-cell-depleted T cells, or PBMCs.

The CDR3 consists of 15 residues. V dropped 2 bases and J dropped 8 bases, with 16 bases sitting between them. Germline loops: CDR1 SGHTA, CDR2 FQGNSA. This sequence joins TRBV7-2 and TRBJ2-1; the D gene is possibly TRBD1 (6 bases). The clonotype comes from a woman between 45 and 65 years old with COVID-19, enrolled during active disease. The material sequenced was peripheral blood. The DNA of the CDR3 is TGTGCCAGCAGCTTAATGGGGGCCAGGGGCGATGAGCAGTTCTTC. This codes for CASSLMGARGDEQFF.